The clone carrying this TCR beta chain was detected ten times or more. The template for TCR beta VDJ and CDR3 sequence profiling was genomic DNA. In TCRdb, the reads were re-called with MiXCR into one record per CDR3 protein. The sample includes 160,000 or so distinct CDR3 sequences, about half seen only once; the top ten take 2.5% to 4%. This sample was included in a study of CD8+CD57+ T cells in acquired aplastic anemia. Patients chosen for sequencing had CD8+CD57+ cells that had expanded, as shown by flow cytometry. Trimming cost V 2 bases and J 9 bases; bases outside gene matches: 4. Germline-derived CDR1 and CDR2 are SGDLS and YYNGEE. The CDR3 sequence is 15 residues long.

The rearrangement uses TRBV9 and TRBJ2-1, with 14 bases lining up with TRBD2. The source is a human donor with aplastic anemia. Material for sequencing was sorted CD4+, CD8+, or CD8+CD57+ T cells (not recorded which) from PBMCs. The CDR3 DNA is TGTGCCAGCAGCGTGGGACTAGCGGGAGTTCTTGAGCAGTTCTTC. Its translation: CASSVGLAGVLEQFF. Full variable domain (outside the CDR3, taken from reference TRBV9 and TRBJ2-1): DSGVTQTPKHLITATGQRVTLRCSPRSGDLSVYWYQQSLDQGLQFLIQYYNGEERAKGNILERFSAQQFPDLHSELNLSSLELGDSALYFCASSVGLAGVLEQFFGPGTRLTVL.